This TCR beta chain stems from a study of memory CD4+ T cells and cytomegalovirus serostatus (dated by TCRdb to about 2019). In the study overall: A total of about 33 healthy Belgian adults, of whom 9 were CMV seropositive and some 25 were CMV seronegative, were included in the cohort. The study sequenced CD4+ memory TCRbeta repertoires of a Belgian cohort with known cytomegalovirus serostatus to replicate a published TCR-based CMV serostatus classifier.

The paper as a whole reports these results and caveats: Results were interpreted as suggesting that the CMV-associated TCR signature is largely present in the CD4+ memory repertoire. Only CD4+CD45RO+ memory cells were sequenced, in contrast to the original study, in which naive and memory CD4+ and CD8+ populations were covered. CMV serostatus prediction reached a median bootstrapped AUC of roughly 0.96 with the original framework and about 0.93 with a US-trained random forest. Among the 150 to 200 previously reported CMV-associated TCRbeta sequences, 67 showed up in the CD4+ memory repertoires, with each one found in between one and five individuals. A median bootstrapped AUC of 0.95 with a 95% CI of 0.76-1.00 was achieved on the Belgian cohort by the original-framework classifier.

A FACSAria II was used to sort memory CD4+ T cells, defined as single viable CD3+CD4+CD8-CD45RO+ cells. CMV serostatus was assessed using a Roche Elecsys assay, by which serum IgG against CMV pp150, pp28, p38 and p52 was detected. Following thawing, total CD4+ T cells were enriched through positive selection using CD4 magnetic microbeads. The samples came from a different study that was designed specifically to examine the CD4+ T cell memory repertoire. Peripheral blood mononuclear cells were isolated and cryopreserved according to standard operating procedures, and serum was stored at -80 degrees C. The staining used CD3-PerCP (BW264/56), CD4-APC (RPA-T4), CD45RO-PE (UCHT1) and CD8-Pacific Orange (3B5) antibodies, and Sytox blue was used to exclude non-viable cells. Genomic DNA was extracted from sorted cells with the Quick-DNA Microprep Kit. TCRbeta DNA was amplified with the immunoSEQ hsTCRbeta kit following the manufacturer's protocol. An Illumina MiSeq instrument was used to sequence the TCRbeta libraries. As for the authors' bioinformatics: Once out-of-frame sequences had been removed, 2,200,000 or so distinct TCRbeta sequences were left, which works out to an average of roughly 70,000 per individual. Each individual was scored according to the count of 164 previously reported CMV-associated TCRbeta sequences and the total productive distinct TCRbeta count. A beta-binomial model was reimplemented in Python, and scikit-learn random forests with default parameters were trained on data from the US cohort. Classifier performance on the Belgian cohort was reported as the median AUC with percentile confidence intervals calculated over 10,000 bootstrap iterations. Drawn from immuneACCESS, this table holds only the in-frame rearrangements with V and J called that TCRdb kept. Clones are partly lost; checked studies trace under half to an unresolved V gene and leave the rest unexplained. That table is the source of V, J and clone size, and D and trimming were worked out from the DNA. This sample has approximately 51,000 clones in its table, and roughly four fifths of those were observed once. Roughly 1.2% of the sample goes to the ten largest clones.

Of note for this clone: Its antigen is still unknown. No base-level quality is on record; no much larger clone is a single base apart.

Reading from cysteine to phenylalanine, the CDR3 counts 13 amino acids. The only DNA kept is the CDR3, 39 bases in frame from the first base. Trimming at the junction amounts to 4 bases on V and 11 bases on J, and the germline ends lie 15 bases apart. Taken from the germline V gene, the CDR1 and CDR2 loops are MNHEY and SVGAGI. This clonotype originated in an adult in good health and CMV-seropositive. Recombination linked TRBV6-5 to TRBJ2-1; the D region possibly corresponds to TRBD2 (5 bases align). The sequencing input was memory CD4+ T cells from blood. The DNA is as follows: TGTGCCAGCAGTTTGATCGTGGGAGTCCAGCAGTTCTTC. Its coded protein is CASSLIVGVQQFF.